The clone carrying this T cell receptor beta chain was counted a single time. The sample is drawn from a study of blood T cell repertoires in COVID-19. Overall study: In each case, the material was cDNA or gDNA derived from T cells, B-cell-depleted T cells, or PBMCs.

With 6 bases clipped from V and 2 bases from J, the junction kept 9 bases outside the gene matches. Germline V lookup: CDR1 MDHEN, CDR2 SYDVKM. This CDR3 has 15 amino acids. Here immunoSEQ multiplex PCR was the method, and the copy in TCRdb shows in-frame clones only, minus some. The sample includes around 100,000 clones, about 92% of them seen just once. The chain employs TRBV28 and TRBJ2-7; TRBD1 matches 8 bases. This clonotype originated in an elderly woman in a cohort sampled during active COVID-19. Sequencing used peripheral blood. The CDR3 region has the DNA TGTGCCAGCAGCCCCCCAGGGGGCAACCCCTACGAGCAGTACTTC. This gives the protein CASSPPGGNPYEQYF.